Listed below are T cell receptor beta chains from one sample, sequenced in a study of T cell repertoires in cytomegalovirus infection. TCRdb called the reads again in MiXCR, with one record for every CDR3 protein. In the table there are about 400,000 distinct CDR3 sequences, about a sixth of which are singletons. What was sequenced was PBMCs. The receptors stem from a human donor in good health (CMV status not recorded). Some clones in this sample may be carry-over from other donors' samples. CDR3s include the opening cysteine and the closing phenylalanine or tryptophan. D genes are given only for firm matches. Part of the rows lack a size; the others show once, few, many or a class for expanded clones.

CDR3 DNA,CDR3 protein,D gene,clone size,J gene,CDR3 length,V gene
TGTGCCAGCAGTTACTCGGGGCGGGAAGAGACCCAGTACTTC,CASSYSGREETQYF,-,many,TRBJ2-5,14,TRBV6-5
TGTGCCAGCAGCTTACCCCGGGCTAGTGACTATGGCTACACCTTC,CASSLPRASDYGYTF,-,few,TRBJ1-2,15,TRBV11-2
TGTGCCAGCAGCTCGGGGACTGGCGGCTACACCTTC,CASSSGTGGYTF,-,many,TRBJ1-2,12,TRBV7-9
TGTGCCAGCAGCAGGGACTTCTCCTACGAGCAGTACTTC,CASSRDFSYEQYF,-,many,TRBJ2-7,13,TRBV7-2
TGTGCCAGCAGCTTCGGACAGCCCAATGAGCAGTTCTTC,CASSFGQPNEQFF,-,-,TRBJ2-1,13,TRBV7-6
TGTGCCAGTACTCATGGGCGTACGCAGTATTTT,CASTHGRTQYF,-,few,TRBJ2-3,11,TRBV6-2/TRBV6-3
TGTGCCAGCAGCTTGCAGACTAGCGGGAGAGTGGTAGATACGCAGTATTTT,CASSLQTSGRVVDTQYF,TRBD2,many,TRBJ2-3,17,TRBV7-6
TGCAGTGCTAGAGTAGGGAGTAGAGTAGGCGAGCAGTACTTC,CSARVGSRVGEQYF,-,-,TRBJ2-7,14,TRBV20-1
TGTGCCAGCAGCAATGACCCAATGGACATTCAGTACTTC,CASSNDPMDIQYF,-,once,TRBJ2-4,13,TRBV3-1
TGTGCCAGCAGCTTGGATTATACCGGCTACACCTTC,CASSLDYTGYTF,-,-,TRBJ1-2,12,TRBV5-4
TGTGCCAGCAGCCTGGGGACTAGCGGGATCGATGAGCAGTTCTTC,CASSLGTSGIDEQFF,TRBD2,few,TRBJ2-1,15,TRBV5-4
TGTGCCAGCAGCTTGGCCCGGATTAGCCCTTACAATGAGCAGTTCTTC,CASSLARISPYNEQFF,-,-,TRBJ2-1,16,TRBV5-6
TGCGCCAGCAGGGACCCAGGGTTCGGGGACACTGAAGCTTTCTTT,CASRDPGFGDTEAFF,-,-,TRBJ1-1,15,TRBV5-1
TGTGCCAGCAGTTATCAGGGGAGGACTGAAGCTTTCTTT,CASSYQGRTEAFF,-,-,TRBJ1-1,13,TRBV12-3/TRBV12-4
TGTGCCATCAGTGAGTCGAGAGACAGCTACGAGCAGTACTTC,CAISESRDSYEQYF,-,few,TRBJ2-7,14,TRBV10-3
TGCAGCGTGGACCAGGGGTTCGACACTGAAGCTTTCTTT,CSVDQGFDTEAFF,-,few,TRBJ1-1,13,TRBV29-1
TGCAGCGTGGGGACGAATGAGCAGTTCTTC,CSVGTNEQFF,-,-,TRBJ2-1,10,TRBV29-1
TGTGCCAGCAGTCCCACCCGGGGGACAGATACGCAGTATTTT,CASSPTRGTDTQYF,-,few,TRBJ2-3,14,TRBV27
TGTGCCAGCCATACGACAGCCATAGTCGGGCAGTTCTTC,CASHTTAIVGQFF,-,-,TRBJ2-1,13,TRBV12-3/TRBV12-4
TGTGCCAGCAGCTTAGATACAGCGTTGGAGACCCAGTACTTC,CASSLDTALETQYF,-,many,TRBJ2-5,14,TRBV7-2
TGTGCCAGCAGCGGGGGGGACAGGAGTTTTAATGAAAAACTGTTTTTT,CASSGGDRSFNEKLFF,TRBD1,many,TRBJ1-4,16,TRBV7-8
TGTGCCAGCAGTTTTACTAGCGGGGAAGAGACCCAGTACTTC,CASSFTSGEETQYF,TRBD2,few,TRBJ2-5,14,TRBV7-6
TGTGCCAGCAGCTTGCTGACGGGGGGTAACACCGGGGAGCTGTTTTTT,CASSLLTGGNTGELFF,TRBD2,-,TRBJ2-2,16,TRBV7-8
TGTGCCAGCAGCTTAGCGGGATCCGGGACAGGGAGCTACGAGCAGTACTTC,CASSLAGSGTGSYEQYF,TRBD1,-,TRBJ2-7,17,TRBV7-2
TGTGCCAGCAGTTACGCGGATACGCAGTATTTT,CASSYADTQYF,-,many,TRBJ2-3,11,TRBV6-2/TRBV6-3
TGTGCCAGCAGCTTCGCTCCGGCGTTAAACAATGAGCAGTTCTTC,CASSFAPALNNEQFF,-,many,TRBJ2-1,15,TRBV7-2
TGTGCCAGCAGCTTACTTGGGGGTAGTCAGCCCCAGCATTTT,CASSLLGGSQPQHF,-,many,TRBJ1-5,14,TRBV7-2
TGTGCCAGCAGCCCCTTCGCGAGAGGTGGCTACACCTTC,CASSPFARGGYTF,-,-,TRBJ1-2,13,TRBV5-5
TGTGCCAGCCAACCGGGACAGGGGGTTGGTGGCTACACCTTC,CASQPGQGVGGYTF,TRBD1,many,TRBJ1-2,14,TRBV7-9
TGTGCCAGCAGCTCCCCGCCCAAGGCGCAGTATTTT,CASSSPPKAQYF,-,-,TRBJ2-3,12,TRBV6-1
TGTGCCAGCAGTTACACAACCGGGACTAGCGGCACCTACGAGCAGTACTTC,CASSYTTGTSGTYEQYF,TRBD2,-,TRBJ2-7,17,TRBV6-6
TGTGCCAGCAGGACGGACAGGGACACCGGGGAGCTGTTTTTT,CASRTDRDTGELFF,TRBD1,-,TRBJ2-2,14,TRBV6-1
TGTGCCAGTAGTCGCGGGGGACGCACAGATACGCAGTATTTT,CASSRGGRTDTQYF,TRBD2,many,TRBJ2-3,14,TRBV19
TGTGCCAGCAGCCAAGATGGGGGATCCACGGAGACCCAGTACTTC,CASSQDGGSTETQYF,-,few,TRBJ2-5,15,TRBV3-1
TGCGCCAGCAGTGAGATTGGCGGTAGCTCCTACAATGAGCAGTTCTTC,CASSEIGGSSYNEQFF,-,-,TRBJ2-1,16,TRBV10-1
TGTGCCAGCGGTCCAGGTACCGAGCTCTACGAGCAGTACTTC,CASGPGTELYEQYF,-,many,TRBJ2-7,14,TRBV6-1
TGTGCTAGTGGTTTAAGCAGGCGTAATGAAAAACTGTTTTTT,CASGLSRRNEKLFF,-,few,TRBJ1-4,14,TRBV12-5
TGTGCCAGTGGCCTAGGTCTAGACGAGCAGTACTTC,CASGLGLDEQYF,-,-,TRBJ2-7,12,TRBV19
TGTGCCAGCAGTTACTGGGCGGGATTGGGGGAGACCCAGTACTTC,CASSYWAGLGETQYF,-,-,TRBJ2-5,15,TRBV6-5
TGCAGTGCAATCGGGACGGTCCACGGGGAGCTGTTTTTT,CSAIGTVHGELFF,-,few,TRBJ2-2,13,TRBV20-1
TGTGCCAGCAGCTTCAATTCCTACAATGAGCAGTTCTTC,CASSFNSYNEQFF,-,many,TRBJ2-1,13,TRBV7-2
TGTGCCAGTAGTACCCGACAGGGCCTTACCTTGTACGAGCAGTACTTC,CASSTRQGLTLYEQYF,TRBD1,-,TRBJ2-7,16,TRBV19
TGCGCCAGCAGCCAAGAGGTCCGGGGCGGGGAGCTGTTTTTT,CASSQEVRGGELFF,-,-,TRBJ2-2,14,TRBV4-3
TGTGCCAGCACCTTTCGGGGGGGCTATGGCTACACCTTC,CASTFRGGYGYTF,-,-,TRBJ1-2,13,TRBV12-3/TRBV12-4
TGTGCCAGCATCGACGGACTTTCGCATTTT,CASIDGLSHF,-,many,TRBJ2-3,10,TRBV2
TGTGCCAGCAGCCAAGTGGGAGGGACGGATGAGCAGTTCTTC,CASSQVGGTDEQFF,TRBD2,-,TRBJ2-1,14,TRBV4-2
TGTGCCAGCAGTCGTTACGGGGGGGGTCTGGATACGCAGTATTTT,CASSRYGGGLDTQYF,TRBD2,-,TRBJ2-3,15,TRBV28
TGCAGTGCTAGTCCCGCGGGGGGCAACACCGGGGAGCTGTTTTTT,CSASPAGGNTGELFF,TRBD2,few,TRBJ2-2,15,TRBV20-1
TGCAGTGCCCCGAGGGGGAGCGCCCAGGGGGAGCAGTACTTC,CSAPRGSAQGEQYF,-,-,TRBJ2-7,14,TRBV20-1
TGTGCCAGCAGCTCCCAAGGGGGCGGGCTAGCGTCCATCGAGCAGTACTTC,CASSSQGGGLASIEQYF,-,few,TRBJ2-7,17,TRBV7-6
TGCGCCAGCAGCCACTACGCAGGCATATGGGAGACCCAGTACTTC,CASSHYAGIWETQYF,-,-,TRBJ2-5,15,TRBV4-1
TGTGCCAGCAGCTTAGCGGGACAGGCGAAGTATTTT,CASSLAGQAKYF,TRBD1,many,TRBJ2-3,12,TRBV7-2
TGTGCCATCAGTGAGTCCGGCGGTTCTGGGTTGGAGCAGTACTTC,CAISESGGSGLEQYF,-,few,TRBJ2-7,15,TRBV10-3
TGTGCCAGCAGCTTAGCCACAGGGCCCCAAGAGACCCAGTACTTC,CASSLATGPQETQYF,-,many,TRBJ2-5,15,TRBV7-2
TGTGCCAGCTTCGGATCGATCATAAGCGACTATGGCTACACCTTC,CASFGSIISDYGYTF,-,many,TRBJ1-2,15,TRBV6-1
TGTGCCAGCAGCCAAGACGGGGGGGCTCATTCACCCCTCCACTTT,CASSQDGGAHSPLHF,-,few,TRBJ1-6,15,TRBV14
TGTGCCAGTAGTATATCAGGGATTAGCAATCAGCCCCAGCATTTT,CASSISGISNQPQHF,-,-,TRBJ1-5,15,TRBV19
TGTGCCAGCAGCCCTAGTCGATTTCAAAACACCGGGGAGCTGTTTTTT,CASSPSRFQNTGELFF,-,few,TRBJ2-2,16,TRBV7-2
TGTGCCAGCAGTTTAAGTGGGACATCCTACGAGCAGTACTTC,CASSLSGTSYEQYF,-,few,TRBJ2-7,14,TRBV28